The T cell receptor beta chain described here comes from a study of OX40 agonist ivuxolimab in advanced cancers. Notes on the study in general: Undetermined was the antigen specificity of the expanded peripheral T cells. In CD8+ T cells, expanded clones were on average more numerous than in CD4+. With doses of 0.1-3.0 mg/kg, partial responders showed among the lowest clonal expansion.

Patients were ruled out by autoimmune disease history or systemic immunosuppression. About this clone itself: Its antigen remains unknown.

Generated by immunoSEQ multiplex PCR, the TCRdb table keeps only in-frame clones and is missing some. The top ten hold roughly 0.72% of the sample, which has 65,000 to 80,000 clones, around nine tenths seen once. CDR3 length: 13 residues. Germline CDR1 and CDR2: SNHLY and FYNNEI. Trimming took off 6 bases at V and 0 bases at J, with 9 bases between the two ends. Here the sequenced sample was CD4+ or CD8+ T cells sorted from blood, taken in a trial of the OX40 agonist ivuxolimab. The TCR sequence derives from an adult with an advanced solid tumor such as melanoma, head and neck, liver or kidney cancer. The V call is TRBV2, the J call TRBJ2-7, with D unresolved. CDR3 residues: CASRSRSSYEQYF. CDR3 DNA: TGTGCCAGCAGATCAAGGAGCTCCTACGAGCAGTACTTC.